One T cell receptor (beta chain) is described in this entry. This CDR3 region has 15 residues. The germline V gene encodes CDR1 MNHEY and CDR2 SVGAGI. Trimming left V 1 base short and J 7 bases short, with 16 bases between. This entry is derived from a study of patients and donors after allogeneic stem cell transplantation. One entry per CDR3 protein, called by TCRdb with MiXCR from the RT-PCR reads. Counted here are about 160,000 distinct CDR3 sequences, 20% to 25% occurring once; the ten biggest clones make up about 25%. This TCR came from a human donor who was either an allogeneic HSCT recipient or a stem cell or donor lymphocyte infusion donor (not recorded which). It is not recorded whose cells these are; they may come from a transplant donor. J is TRBJ1-2 and V is TRBV6-5; D is undetermined. Source material: blood, either unsorted or a sorted T cell fraction (not recorded which). DNA for the CDR3: TGTGCCAGCAGTTACTTTGGCCCTTCATCAGGTGGCTACACCTTC. It translates to CASSYFGPSSGGYTF.